The 16 T cell receptor beta chains given below trace back to one sample, sequenced in a study of blood T cells in healthy people across ages. The use of a sample-barcoded 5' primer and a J-beta primer mix characterized a second PCR of 7 to 11 cycles. Via MiXCR, TCRdb re-called the 5' RACE reads, giving one row per CDR3 protein. The table shows about 580,000 distinct CDR3 sequences, with around half occurring only once. Sequenced: blood. All receptors come from a man at least 80 years old in good health.

Comments on this clonotype: This may come from a read error, since a much larger clone is one base off. The chain joins TRBV7-2 to TRBJ2-3, with D possibly being TRBD1 (6 bases). The CDR3 has 15 residues. Germline values: CDR1 SGHTA, CDR2 FQGNSA. Written as DNA, the CDR3 is TGTGCCAACAGCTTATTGGGGGCTAGCACAGATACGCAGTATTTT. It yields the protein CANSLLGASTDTQYF.

In its sample, this clonotype was seen a few times. The DNA of the CDR3 is TGTGCCAGCACCGGGACTAGCGGGAGGGGCTCCTACAATGAGCAGTTCTTC. Protein product: CASTGTSGRGSYNEQFF. The chain joins TRBV4-2 to TRBJ2-1; TRBD2 agrees at 16 bases. V trimming: 7 bases; J trimming: 0 bases; junction bases outside the gene matches: 3. The length of the CDR3 is 17 residues. Germline values: CDR1 LGHNA, CDR2 YNFKEQ.

The chain combines TRBV7-2 with TRBJ2-5; D perhaps matches TRBD1 (6 bases). The CDR3 has 15 residues. The V end was cut by 0 bases, the J end by 11 bases, with 19 bases between. CDR1 and CDR2 from the germline V gene are SGHTA and FQGNSA. The DNA of the CDR3 is TGTGCCAGCAGCTTAGCGACAGGCTATTTGAATGAGCAGTACTTC. Translation: CASSLATGYLNEQYF.

The chain links TRBV5-5 to TRBJ1-1; tentative D call: TRBD1 (5 bases). The germline V and J ends were trimmed by 5 bases and 3 bases, with 14 bases remaining between them. The germline V gene has CDR1 SGHKS and CDR2 YYEKEE (reference sequence). CDR3 length: 14 amino acids. Here the CDR3 reads CASRPGGRDTEAFF. The CDR3 DNA follows: TGTGCCAGCAGGCCCGGCGGCAGGGACACTGAAGCTTTCTTT.

This rearrangement joins TRBV11-3 to TRBJ2-7; the D gene could be TRBD1 or TRBD2 (5 bases each). Germline V gene lookup returns CDR1 SGHNT and CDR2 YENEEA. V was shortened by 5 bases and J by 6 bases, with 17 bases between the two germline ends. The CDR3 length is 14 residues. The CDR3 sequence is CASSLSGTHSEQYF. The CDR3 DNA sequence: TGTGCCAGCAGCCTCTCAGGGACCCACAGCGAGCAGTACTTC.

The chain uses TRBV7-3 and TRBJ1-2; 10 bases are a match to TRBD1. The trim removed 5 bases at V and 7 bases at J, leaving 7 bases unmatched. This CDR3 comprises 14 residues. Germline V CDR1 and CDR2: SGHTA, FQGTGA. In DNA, the CDR3 is TGTGCCAGCAGCCCAGGGACAGGGGACGGTGGCTACACCTTC. This gives the protein CASSPGTGDGGYTF.

The chain has TRBV11-1 and TRBJ2-7; 9 positions match TRBD2. This CDR3 has 17 amino acids. Trimming cost V 0 bases and J 7 bases; bases outside gene matches: 13. Germline values: CDR1 SGHAT, CDR2 FQDESV (reference sequence). The CDR3 protein is CASSLAGRTSGGNEQYF. In DNA, the CDR3 is TGTGCCAGCAGCTTAGCGGGACGGACGAGCGGGGGGAATGAGCAGTACTTC. Full variable domain (outside the CDR3, taken from reference TRBV11-1 and TRBJ2-7): EAEVAQSPRYKITEKSQAVAFWCDPISGHATLYWYRQILGQGPELLVQFQDESVVDDSQLPKDRFSAERLKGVDSTLKIQPAELGDSAMYLCASSLAGRTSGGNEQYFGPGTRLTVT.

This chain joins TRBV7-2 and TRBJ1-1; TRBD1 agrees at 9 bases. The CDR3 runs to 15 residues. Trimming at V came to 5 bases and at J to 3 bases, leaving 7 bases not matched to a gene. In germline, CDR1 is SGHTA, CDR2 FQGNSA. The CDR3 reads CASSTLQGAYTEAFF. CDR3 coding DNA: TGTGCCAGCAGCACCCTACAGGGGGCTTACACTGAAGCTTTCTTT.

A few counts support this clonotype. The chain employs TRBV20-1 and TRBJ1-2, with unresolved D. CDR1 and CDR2 from the germline V gene are DFQATT and SNEGSKA (reference sequence). The CDR3 is made up of 12 amino acids. The CDR3 loop is CSPSGRGYGYTF. The CDR3 DNA sequence: TGCAGCCCCAGCGGGCGCGGATATGGCTACACCTTC.

V usage is TRBV4-1 and J usage is TRBJ1-4; D gene unclear. The V end lost 4 bases, the J end lost 0 bases, and 9 bases lay between the germline ends. Germline V gene sequence: CDR1 MGHRA, CDR2 YSYEKL. CDR3 length: 15 amino acids. The CDR3 here is CASSLRPATNEKLFF. The CDR3 DNA reads TGCGCCAGCAGCCTTAGGCCCGCAACTAATGAAAAACTGTTTTTT.

V and J are TRBV7-2 and TRBJ1-2; TRBD1 matches 8 bases. Germline lookup yields CDR1 SGHTA and CDR2 FQGNSA. V was pared by 3 bases and J by 3 bases, with 6 bases of the junction left unmatched. The CDR3 totals 15 residues. The chain's CDR3 is CASSLLGQGDYGYTF. The CDR3 nucleotides are TGTGCCAGCAGCTTGTTAGGACAGGGTGACTATGGCTACACCTTC.

The rearrangement joins TRBV4-3 to TRBJ2-1; perhaps TRBD2 as D (6 bases). Trimming stripped 0 bases from V and 14 bases from J, with 14 bases between. CDR3 length: 13 residues. Germline V gives CDR1 LGHNA, CDR2 YSLEER. In DNA form, the CDR3 reads TGCGCCAGCAGCCAAGAAGGAAGGACTACAAAGTTCTTC. It specifies CASSQEGRTTKFF.

This chain joins TRBV7-2 and TRBJ2-1, with TRBD1 matching over 7 bases. The length of the CDR3 is 14 residues. CDR1 SGHTA and CDR2 FQGNSA come from the germline V gene. V was pared by 2 bases and J by 6 bases, with 4 bases of the junction left unmatched. This CDR3 is CASSLRGQVNEQFF. DNA for the CDR3: TGTGCCAGCAGCTTACGCGGACAGGTCAATGAGCAGTTCTTC.

CDR3 loop: CASSPGQGAHYGYTF. In DNA, the CDR3 is TGTGCCAGCTCACCAGGACAGGGGGCCCACTATGGCTACACCTTC. The chain carries TRBV18 and TRBJ1-2, with 11 bases matching TRBD1. The CDR3 contains 15 residues. V lost 2 bases and J lost 3; bases outside the gene matches: 2. CDR1 and CDR2 from the germline V gene are KGHSH and LQKENI. Using reference TRBV18 and TRBJ1-2 for the parts outside the CDR3, the full variable domain is NAGVMQNPRHLVRRRGQEARLRCSPMKGHSHVYWYRQLPEEGLKFMVYLQKENIIDESGMPKERFSAEFPKEGPSILRIQQVVRGDSAAYFCASSPGQGAHYGYTFGSGTRLTVV.

The V gene is TRBV20-1, the J gene TRBJ2-1; 10 bases match TRBD2. CDR3 size: 15 residues. V gave up 2 bases and J gave up 13 bases; unmatched junction bases: 14. The germline CDR1 and CDR2 sequences are DFQATT and SNEGSKA (reference sequence). For the CDR3, the DNA is TGCAGTGCTAGATCCACTAGCGGGATCCCAGTCGTACAGTTCTTC. This sequence encodes CSARSTSGIPVVQFF.

CDR3 sequence: CASSPRGGQGYEQYF. The CDR3 nucleotides read TGTGCCAGCAGCCCTAGGGGGGGACAGGGTTACGAGCAGTACTTC. The chain recombines TRBV9 with TRBJ2-4; 9 positions agree with TRBD1. The last part of the DNA fits TRBJ2-7 better; the J call may be wrong. CDR1 SGDLS and CDR2 YYNGEE come from the germline V gene. The CDR3 runs 15 residues.